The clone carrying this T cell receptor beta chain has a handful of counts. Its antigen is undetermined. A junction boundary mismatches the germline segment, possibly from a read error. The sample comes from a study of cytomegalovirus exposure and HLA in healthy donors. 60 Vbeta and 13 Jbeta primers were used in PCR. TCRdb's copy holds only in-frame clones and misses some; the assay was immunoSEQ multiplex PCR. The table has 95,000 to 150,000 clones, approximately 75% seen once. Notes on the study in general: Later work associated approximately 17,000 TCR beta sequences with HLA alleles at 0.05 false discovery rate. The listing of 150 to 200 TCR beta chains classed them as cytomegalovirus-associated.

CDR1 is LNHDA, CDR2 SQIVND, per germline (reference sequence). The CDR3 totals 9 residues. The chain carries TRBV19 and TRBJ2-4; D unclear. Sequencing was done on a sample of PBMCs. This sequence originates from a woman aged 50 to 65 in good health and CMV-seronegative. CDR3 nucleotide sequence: TGTGCCAGTAGTAACCCCAGAAACTTC. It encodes CASSNPRNF.